The rows below give T cell receptor beta chains drawn from one sample of a study of human T cells and chemical hapten exposure. One entry per CDR3 protein, called by TCRdb with MiXCR from the RACE reads. There are around 200,000 distinct CDR3 sequences in the sample; around 30% occur only once, and approximately 3% lies in the top ten. The sequencing used whole blood, collected in connection with sensitization to the hapten diphenylcyclopropenone (DPC). The source is a woman under 40 with alopecia areata. Some clones in this sample may be carry-over from other donors' samples. The CDR3 runs from the conserved cysteine through the conserved F or W. D genes are given only for firm matches. Clone sizes are given selectively: once, few, many, or a class where the clone is expanded.

cdr3_nt cdr3_aa j_call d_call clone_size v_call cdr3_length
TGCAGTGCTAGTGTAGCTAGCGGGAGTCTCGGCTACGAGCAGTACTTC CSASVASGSLGYEQYF TRBJ2-7 TRBD2 - TRBV20-1 16
TGTGCCAGCAGCTTAACCCCCCCGGACAGCTCCTACGAGCAGTACTTC CASSLTPPDSSYEQYF TRBJ2-7 - few TRBV7-9 16
TGTGCCAGCAGCTTCCACAGGGATACGGCAACTAATGAAAAACTGTTTTTT CASSFHRDTATNEKLFF TRBJ1-4 - few TRBV7-9 17
TGCGCCAGCACCAACAGGGGGCGCGAGGAGACCCAGTACTTC CASTNRGREETQYF TRBJ2-5 TRBD1 - TRBV5-1 14
TGTGCCAGAAGCTTGGTTATGGGACTAGCGGGGGGGCGCGCCTACAATGAGCAGTTCTTC CARSLVMGLAGGRAYNEQFF TRBJ2-1 TRBD2 few TRBV5-3 20
TGTGCCAGCAGTCTCGATTCAGGGGGAGCGAGCGGAAACACCATATATTTT CASSLDSGGASGNTIYF TRBJ1-3 TRBD1 few TRBV6-6 17
TGTGCCAGCAGTCCCGGACCCCTGAGCTCCTATAATTCACCCCTCCACTTT CASSPGPLSSYNSPLHF TRBJ1-6 - few TRBV7-6 17
TGTGCCATCAGTGAAGATTTAGCGGGAGAGGGGTACGAGCAGTACTTC CAISEDLAGEGYEQYF TRBJ2-7 TRBD2 - TRBV10-3 16
TGTGCCAGCAGTGACGTGGATACTAATTCACCCCTCCACTTT CASSDVDTNSPLHF TRBJ1-6 - many TRBV6-1 14
TGCGCCAGCAGCCAAGCGTCCACAGGGAATGAAAAACTGTTTTTT CASSQASTGNEKLFF TRBJ1-4 - - TRBV4-1 15
TGCGCCAGCAGCCGCACCGGGACGGGTAATGAAAAACTGTTTTTT CASSRTGTGNEKLFF TRBJ1-4 - few TRBV5-1 15
TGTGCCAGTAAGTTTGTAGAGGGCCTGAACACTGAAGCTTTCTTT CASKFVEGLNTEAFF TRBJ1-1 - - TRBV6-1 15
TGTGCCAGCAGCCCGCACACCGGCTCTGGAAACACCATATATTTT CASSPHTGSGNTIYF TRBJ1-3 - - TRBV11-2 15
TGCAGCGTTGGGGACAGTGGGGCTGAAGCTTTCTTT CSVGDSGAEAFF TRBJ1-1 TRBD1 once TRBV29-1 12
TGTGCCAGCAGTGGTCTGTGGTCCGTTAGGCTTGAGACCCAGTACTTC CASSGLWSVRLETQYF TRBJ2-5 - - TRBV25-1 16
TGCGCCAGCAGCCAAGAAAGTGACACTCAGTACTTC CASSQESDTQYF TRBJ2-5 - few TRBV4-1 12
TGTGCCAGCAGCTTCCGTGAGGACACCATATATTTT CASSFREDTIYF TRBJ1-3 - many TRBV9 12
TGTGCCAGCAGCTTGGTAGGGACTAATTCACCCCTCCACTTT CASSLVGTNSPLHF TRBJ1-6 - - TRBV5-4 14
TGTGCCAGCAGTGAATTAATAGGGGATAGGTATGGCTACACCTTC CASSELIGDRYGYTF TRBJ1-2 - - TRBV25-1 15
TGCAGCGTTGCTATTAGCGGGTCTAGTTTCTTT CSVAISGSSFF TRBJ1-1 - - TRBV29-1 11
TGTGCCAGCAGTCGACAGGGGGGCAATGAGCAGTTCTTC CASSRQGGNEQFF TRBJ2-1 TRBD1 - TRBV2 13
TGTGCCAGCAGCCAAGATATAACATCATACAATGAGCAGTTCTTC CASSQDITSYNEQFF TRBJ2-1 - - TRBV3-1 15
TGTGCCATCAGTGAGTTCCTGACTAGCGGGGGGCAAGATACGCAGTATTTT CAISEFLTSGGQDTQYF TRBJ2-3 TRBD2 - TRBV10-3 17
TGTGCCAGCAGTCCGACTAGTTTCAATGAGCAGTTCTTC CASSPTSFNEQFF TRBJ2-1 - few TRBV28 13
TGTGCCAGCAGTTCACTAGCGGGATTCAATGAGCAGTTCTTC CASSSLAGFNEQFF TRBJ2-1 TRBD2 few TRBV6-5 14
TGTGCCAGCAGTTACTCCGGGTCTAGCACAGATACGCAGTATTTT CASSYSGSSTDTQYF TRBJ2-3 - few TRBV6-6 15
TGTGCCAGCAGCCAAGTAAGACAGAACACTGAAGCTTTCTTT CASSQVRQNTEAFF TRBJ1-1 - - TRBV4-2 14
TGTGCCAGCAGTTCGTACAGGGATGACTATGGCTACACCTTC CASSSYRDDYGYTF TRBJ1-2 - - TRBV12-3/TRBV12-4 14
TGTGCCAGCAGTTTCTCAGGGGTTGGGCAAGAGACCCAGTACTTC CASSFSGVGQETQYF TRBJ2-5 - few TRBV28 15
TGTGCCAGCAGCCCAGCGGGAAGCTCTGGAAACACCATATATTTT CASSPAGSSGNTIYF TRBJ1-3 - - TRBV7-2 15
TGTGCCATCAAGGGGGGATTGGACTACAATGAGCAGTTCTTC CAIKGGLDYNEQFF TRBJ2-1 - few TRBV10-3 14
TGTGCCAGCAGACTCAGGGAGAATGAGCAGTTCTTC CASRLRENEQFF TRBJ2-1 - few TRBV7-2 12
TGTGCCAGCATTCCCCCACTTGGATCAGAGACCCAGTACTTC CASIPPLGSETQYF TRBJ2-5 - - TRBV28 14
TGTGCCAGCAGTTTACAGGGGGTATCACATGGCTACACCTTC CASSLQGVSHGYTF TRBJ1-2 TRBD1 - TRBV27 14
TGTGCCAGCAGTTTTACCTTCGGGGGGCCCACAGATACGCAGTATTTT CASSFTFGGPTDTQYF TRBJ2-3 - - TRBV28 16
TGCAGCGTTGTCAGGGTAGGAGAGACCCAGTACTTC CSVVRVGETQYF TRBJ2-5 - - TRBV29-1 12
TGCGCCAGCAGCCGGGGACAAGCGACAGCTACCAACGAGCAGTACTTC CASSRGQATATNEQYF TRBJ2-7 - few TRBV4-3 16
TGCAGCGGGGGACAGGGTGATGGTTCACCCCTCCACTTT CSGGQGDGSPLHF TRBJ1-6 TRBD1 - TRBV29-1 13
TGTGCCATCACACAGGGGAACCCTTTC CAITQGNPF TRBJ2-5 TRBD1 few TRBV10-3 9
TGTGCCAGCAGCGGAGGACAGGGTACTAATGAAAAACTGTTTTTT CASSGGQGTNEKLFF TRBJ1-4 TRBD1 few TRBV5-5 15
TGTGCCAGCAACCCGGGACTAGAGTCCGCCAATGAGCAGTTCTTC CASNPGLESANEQFF TRBJ2-1 TRBD2 - TRBV9 15
TGCAGCGTAACAGCCAGGGGAAACTATGGCTACACCTTC CSVTARGNYGYTF TRBJ1-2 - - TRBV29-1 13
TGCAGTGCTATGAAACCCAGGGTAGGAAGAACTGAAGCTTTCTTT CSAMKPRVGRTEAFF TRBJ1-1 - few TRBV20-1 15
TGTGCCAGCCGGACAGGGAGTACGGAGCTGTTTTTT CASRTGSTELFF TRBJ2-2 TRBD1 few TRBV28 12
TGTGCCACCAGCAGAGATGCCGCGACTAGCACAGATACGCAGTATTTT CATSRDAATSTDTQYF TRBJ2-3 - - TRBV15 16
TGTGCCAGCGACACTAGCGGGAGCTCATACACCGGGGAGCTGTTTTTT CASDTSGSSYTGELFF TRBJ2-2 TRBD2 - TRBV7-8 16
TGTGCCAGCAGCTTAGCGGGGACAGGAGGGGAAAAACTGTTTTTT CASSLAGTGGEKLFF TRBJ1-4 TRBD1 few TRBV7-2 15
TGCAGCGTTGACACGAACACTGAAGCTTTCTTT CSVDTNTEAFF TRBJ1-1 - many TRBV29-1 11
TGTGCCAGCAGTGATCGGGGTTTGAACACTGAAGCTTTCTTT CASSDRGLNTEAFF TRBJ1-1 - few TRBV6-1 14
TGCAGCGTTGAAGGGGACCCCTACAATGAGCAGTTCTTC CSVEGDPYNEQFF TRBJ2-1 - - TRBV29-1 13
TGTGCCAGCAGCCAGACAGAGATTAGCACAGATACGCAGTATTTT CASSQTEISTDTQYF TRBJ2-3 - many TRBV4-2 15
TGTGCCAGCTCCGCACAGGGCCCAGATACGCAGTATTTT CASSAQGPDTQYF TRBJ2-3 - - TRBV6-5 13
TGCGCCAGCAGCATAGGACTAGCGGGGGTGAATGAGCAGTTCTTC CASSIGLAGVNEQFF TRBJ2-1 TRBD2 - TRBV5-1 15
TGTGCCAGCAGCCAATGGGTTGGTGAGCAGTTCTTC CASSQWVGEQFF TRBJ2-1 - - TRBV14 12